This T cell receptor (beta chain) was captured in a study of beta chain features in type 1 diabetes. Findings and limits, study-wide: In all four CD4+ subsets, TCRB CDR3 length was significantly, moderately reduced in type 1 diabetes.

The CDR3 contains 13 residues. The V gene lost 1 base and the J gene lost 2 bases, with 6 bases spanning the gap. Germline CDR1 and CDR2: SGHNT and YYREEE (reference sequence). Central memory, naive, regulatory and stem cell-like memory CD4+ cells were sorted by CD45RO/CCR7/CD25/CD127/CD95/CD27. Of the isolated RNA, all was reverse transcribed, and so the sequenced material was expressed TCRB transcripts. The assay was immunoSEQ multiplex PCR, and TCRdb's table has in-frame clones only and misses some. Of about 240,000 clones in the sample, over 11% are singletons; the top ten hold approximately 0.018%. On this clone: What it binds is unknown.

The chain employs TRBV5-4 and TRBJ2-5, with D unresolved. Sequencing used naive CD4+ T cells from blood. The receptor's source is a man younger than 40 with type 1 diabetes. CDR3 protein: CASSLLAQETQYF. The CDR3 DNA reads TGTGCCAGCAGCTTGTTGGCTCAAGAGACCCAGTACTTC.